This entry features one T cell receptor (beta chain) sequence. Losses at the gene ends were 2 bases for V and 5 bases for J; bases not matched to a gene: 4. CDR1 is MNHNY, CDR2 SVGAGI, per germline (reference sequence). The CDR3 is 14 residues long. The data were taken from a study of blood T cell repertoires in COVID-19. Looking at the study overall: Nucleic acid was either cDNA or gDNA, and it came from T cells, B-cell-depleted T cells, or PBMCs.

Method: immunoSEQ multiplex PCR; TCRdb's copy keeps in-frame clones and lacks some. The sample holds more than 85,000 clones, approximately 91% seen once. The sequence was collected from a woman between 65 and 79 years old with acute or convalescent COVID-19. Sample: peripheral blood. The V gene is TRBV6-6, the J gene TRBJ2-5; 8 bases align to TRBD1. In nucleotides, the CDR3 is TGTGCCAGCAGTTACGGGGGACAGGTCGAGACCCAGTACTTC. Amino acid sequence: CASSYGGQVETQYF.